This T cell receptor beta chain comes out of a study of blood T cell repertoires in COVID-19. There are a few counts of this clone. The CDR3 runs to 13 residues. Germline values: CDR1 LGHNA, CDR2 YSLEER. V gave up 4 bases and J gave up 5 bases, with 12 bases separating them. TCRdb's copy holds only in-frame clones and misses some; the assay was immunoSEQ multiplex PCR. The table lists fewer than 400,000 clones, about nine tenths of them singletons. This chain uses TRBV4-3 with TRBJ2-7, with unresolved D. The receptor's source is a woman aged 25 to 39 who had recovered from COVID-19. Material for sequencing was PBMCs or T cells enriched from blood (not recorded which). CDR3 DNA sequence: TGCGCCAGCAGCCCCTACCTCCGGGACGAGCAGTACTTC. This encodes CASSPYLRDEQYF.